This TCR beta chain was recorded in a study of response to subunit inactivated influenza vaccine. Study-wide results and limits: Researchers suggested that each seasonal influenza vaccination recruits few new T cells.

TCRdb processed the RT-PCR reads anew with MiXCR; each CDR3 protein has one entry. Here the sample spans roughly 710,000 distinct CDR3 sequences, around 13% being singletons. J lost 3 bases, V lost 0 bases, and 14 bases had no gene match. The CDR3 sequence is 18 residues long. The germline V gene encodes CDR1 SGHRS and CDR2 YFSETQ. This clonotype was picked up many times. No antigen is known for it. The chain is built from TRBV5-1 and TRBJ2-7; 8 bases agree with TRBD2. Here the sequenced sample was PBMCs from blood, taken 14 to 15 days before vaccination. The source is a man aged 50-59 years who received an inactivated influenza vaccine. CDR3 bases: TGCGCCAGCAGCTTGGCCGGGGCTAGCGGGTTGGTCTACTACGAGCAGTACTTC. Translating it yields CASSLAGASGLVYYEQYF.